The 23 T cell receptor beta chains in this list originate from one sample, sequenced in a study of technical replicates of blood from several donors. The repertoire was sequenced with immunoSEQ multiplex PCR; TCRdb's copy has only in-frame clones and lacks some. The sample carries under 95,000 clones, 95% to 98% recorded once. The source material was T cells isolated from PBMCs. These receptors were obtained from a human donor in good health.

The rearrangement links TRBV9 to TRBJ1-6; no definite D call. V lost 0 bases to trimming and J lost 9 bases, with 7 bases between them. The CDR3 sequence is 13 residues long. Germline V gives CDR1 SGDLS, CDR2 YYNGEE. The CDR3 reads CASSVGGTSPLHF. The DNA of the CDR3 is TGTGCCAGCAGCGTAGGAGGTACTTCACCCCTCCACTTT.

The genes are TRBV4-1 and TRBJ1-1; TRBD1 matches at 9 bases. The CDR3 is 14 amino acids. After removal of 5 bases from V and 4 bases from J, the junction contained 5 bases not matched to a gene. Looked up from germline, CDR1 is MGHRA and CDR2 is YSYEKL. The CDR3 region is CASSDTGGRTEAFF. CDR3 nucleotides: TGCGCCAGCAGCGATACAGGGGGCCGCACTGAAGCTTTCTTT.

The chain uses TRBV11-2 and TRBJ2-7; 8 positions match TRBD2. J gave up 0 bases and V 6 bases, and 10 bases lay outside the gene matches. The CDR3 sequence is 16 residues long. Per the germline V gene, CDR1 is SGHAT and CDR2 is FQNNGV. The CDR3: CASRPPGGGHSYEQYF. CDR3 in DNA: TGTGCCAGCAGACCCCCCGGGGGGGGGCACTCCTACGAGCAGTACTTC.

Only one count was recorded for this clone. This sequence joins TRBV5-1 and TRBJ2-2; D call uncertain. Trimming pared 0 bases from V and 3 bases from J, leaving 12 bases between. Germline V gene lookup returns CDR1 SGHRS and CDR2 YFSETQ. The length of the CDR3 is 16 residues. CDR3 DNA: TGCGCCAGCAGCTTGGTCCCGGGTTCGGACACCGGGGAGCTGTTTTTT. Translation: CASSLVPGSDTGELFF.

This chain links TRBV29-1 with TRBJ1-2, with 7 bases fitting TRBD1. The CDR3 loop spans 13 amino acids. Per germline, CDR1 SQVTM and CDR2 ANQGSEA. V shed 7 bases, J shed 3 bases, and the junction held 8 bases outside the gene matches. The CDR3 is CSATDRADYGYTF. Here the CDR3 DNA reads TGCAGCGCTACAGACAGGGCAGACTATGGCTACACCTTC. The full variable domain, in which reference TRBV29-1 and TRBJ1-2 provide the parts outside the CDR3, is SAVISQKPSRDICQRGTSLTIQCQVDSQVTMMFWYRQQPGQSLTLIATANQGSEATYESGFVIDKFPISRPNLTFSTLTVSNMSPEDSSIYLCSATDRADYGYTFGSGTRLTVV.

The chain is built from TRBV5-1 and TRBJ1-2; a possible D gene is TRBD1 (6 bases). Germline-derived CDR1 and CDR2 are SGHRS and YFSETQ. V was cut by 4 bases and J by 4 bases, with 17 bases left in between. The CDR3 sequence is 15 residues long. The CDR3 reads CASSLQAGEGYGYTF. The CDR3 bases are TGCGCCAGCAGCCTCCAGGCAGGGGAAGGCTATGGCTACACCTTC.

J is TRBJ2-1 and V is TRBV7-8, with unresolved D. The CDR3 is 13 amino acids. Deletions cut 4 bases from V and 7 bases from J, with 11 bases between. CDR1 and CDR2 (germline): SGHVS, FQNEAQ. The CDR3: CASSSTLGNEQFF. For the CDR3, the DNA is TGTGCCAGCAGCTCAACACTCGGGAATGAGCAGTTCTTC.

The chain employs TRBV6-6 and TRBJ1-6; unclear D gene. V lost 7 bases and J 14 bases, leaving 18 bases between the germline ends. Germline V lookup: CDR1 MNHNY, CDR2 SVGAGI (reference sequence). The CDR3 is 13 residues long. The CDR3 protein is CASTPLNQEALHF. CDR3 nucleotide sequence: TGTGCCAGCACCCCGCTAAACCAGGAGGCCCTCCACTTT.

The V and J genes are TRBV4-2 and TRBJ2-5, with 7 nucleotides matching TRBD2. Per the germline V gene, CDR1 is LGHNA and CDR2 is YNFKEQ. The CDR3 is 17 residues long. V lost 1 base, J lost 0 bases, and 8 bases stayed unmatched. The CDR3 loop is CASSQAADSGYQETQYF. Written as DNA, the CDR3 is TGTGCCAGCAGCCAAGCTGCCGATAGCGGGTACCAAGAGACCCAGTACTTC.

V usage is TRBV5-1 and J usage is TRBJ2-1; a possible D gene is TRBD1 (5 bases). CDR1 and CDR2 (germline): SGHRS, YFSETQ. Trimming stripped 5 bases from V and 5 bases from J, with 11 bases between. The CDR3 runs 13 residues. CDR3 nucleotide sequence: TGCGCCAGCAGATATATCAGGGACAATGAGCAGTTCTTC. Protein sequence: CASRYIRDNEQFF. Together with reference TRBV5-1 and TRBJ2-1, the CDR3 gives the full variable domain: KAGVTQTPRYLIKTRGQQVTLSCSPISGHRSVSWYQQTPGQGLQFLFEYFSETQRNKGNFPGRFSGRQFSNSRSEMNVSTLELGDSALYLCASRYIRDNEQFFGPGTRLTVL.

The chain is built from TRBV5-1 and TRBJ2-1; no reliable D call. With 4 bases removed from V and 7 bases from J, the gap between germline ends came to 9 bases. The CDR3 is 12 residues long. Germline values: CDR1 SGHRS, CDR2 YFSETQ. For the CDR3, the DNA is TGCGCCAGCAGCGCCACCAGGAATGAGCAGTTCTTC. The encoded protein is CASSATRNEQFF.

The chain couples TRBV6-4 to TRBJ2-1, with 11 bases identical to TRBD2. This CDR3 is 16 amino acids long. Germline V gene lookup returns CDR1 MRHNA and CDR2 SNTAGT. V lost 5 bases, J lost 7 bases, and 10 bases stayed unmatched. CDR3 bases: TGTGCCAGCAGTCACACCGCGACTAGCGGGGCAAATGAGCAGTTCTTC. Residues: CASSHTATSGANEQFF.

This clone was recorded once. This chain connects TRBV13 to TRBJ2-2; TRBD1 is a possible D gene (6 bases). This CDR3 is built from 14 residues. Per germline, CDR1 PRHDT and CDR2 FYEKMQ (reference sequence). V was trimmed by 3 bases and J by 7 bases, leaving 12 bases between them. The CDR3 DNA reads TGTGCCAGCAGCTTTTCAGGGGCGGACGGGGAGCTGTTTTTT. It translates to CASSFSGADGELFF.

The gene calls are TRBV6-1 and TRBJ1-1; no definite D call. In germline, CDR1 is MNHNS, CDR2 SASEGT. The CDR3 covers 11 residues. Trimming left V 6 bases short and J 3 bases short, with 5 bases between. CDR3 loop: CASRGDTEAFF. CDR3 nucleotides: TGTGCCAGCAGAGGAGACACTGAAGCTTTCTTT.

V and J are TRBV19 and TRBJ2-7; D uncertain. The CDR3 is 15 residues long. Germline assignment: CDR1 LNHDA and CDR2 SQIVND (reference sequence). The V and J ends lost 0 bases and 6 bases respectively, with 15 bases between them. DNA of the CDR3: TGTGCCAGTAGTATAGATTTGGGTCAGGTTTTCGAGCAGTACTTC. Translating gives CASSIDLGQVFEQYF.

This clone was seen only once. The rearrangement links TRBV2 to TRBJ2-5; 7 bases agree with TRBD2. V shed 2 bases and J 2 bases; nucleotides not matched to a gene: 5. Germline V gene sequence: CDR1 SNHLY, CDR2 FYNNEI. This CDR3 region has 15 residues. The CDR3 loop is CASSELASGQETQYF. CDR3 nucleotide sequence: TGTGCCAGCAGTGAACTGGCTAGCGGACAAGAGACCCAGTACTTC.

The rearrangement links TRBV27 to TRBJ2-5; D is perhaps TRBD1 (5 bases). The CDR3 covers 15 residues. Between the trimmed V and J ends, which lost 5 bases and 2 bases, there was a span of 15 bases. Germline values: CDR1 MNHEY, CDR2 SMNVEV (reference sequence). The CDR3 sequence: CASSRTQSRQETQYF. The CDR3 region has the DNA TGTGCCAGCAGTCGGACACAGAGTCGGCAAGAGACCCAGTACTTC.

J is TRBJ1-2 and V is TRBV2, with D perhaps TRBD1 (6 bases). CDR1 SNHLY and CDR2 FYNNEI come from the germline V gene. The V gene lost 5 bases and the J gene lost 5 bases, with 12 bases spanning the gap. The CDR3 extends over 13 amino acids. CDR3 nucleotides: TGTGCCAGCAGTTTTGACAGGAGATATGGCTACACCTTC. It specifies CASSFDRRYGYTF. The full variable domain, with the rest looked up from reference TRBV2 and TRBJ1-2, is EPEVTQTPSHQVTQMGQEVILRCVPISNHLYFYWYRQILGQKVEFLVSFYNNEISEKSEIFDDQFSVERPDGSNFTLKIRSTKLEDSAMYFCASSFDRRYGYTFGSGTRLTVV.

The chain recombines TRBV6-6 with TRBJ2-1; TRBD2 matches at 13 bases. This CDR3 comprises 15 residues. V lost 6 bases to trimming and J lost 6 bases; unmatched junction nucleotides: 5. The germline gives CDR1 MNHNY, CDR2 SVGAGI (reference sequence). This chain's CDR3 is CASSRGLAGANEQFF. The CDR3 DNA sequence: TGTGCCAGCAGCCGCGGACTAGCGGGGGCCAATGAGCAGTTCTTC.

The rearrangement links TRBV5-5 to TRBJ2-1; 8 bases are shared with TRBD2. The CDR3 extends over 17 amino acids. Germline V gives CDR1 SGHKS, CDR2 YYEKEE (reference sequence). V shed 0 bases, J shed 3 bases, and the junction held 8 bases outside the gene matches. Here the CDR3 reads CASSLGVSGNFYNEQFF. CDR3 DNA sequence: TGTGCCAGCAGCTTGGGAGTTAGCGGGAATTTCTACAATGAGCAGTTCTTC. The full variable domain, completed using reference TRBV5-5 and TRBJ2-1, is DAGVTQSPTHLIKTRGQQVTLRCSPISGHKSVSWYQQVLGQGPQFIFQYYEKEERGRGNFPDRFSARQFPNYSSELNVNALLLGDSALYLCASSLGVSGNFYNEQFFGPGTRLTVL.

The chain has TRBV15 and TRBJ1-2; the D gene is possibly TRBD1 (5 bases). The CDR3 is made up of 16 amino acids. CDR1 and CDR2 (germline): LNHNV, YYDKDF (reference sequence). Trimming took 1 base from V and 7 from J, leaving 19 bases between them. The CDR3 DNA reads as TGTGCCACCAGCAGAGTAGGTTCGAGGGGAGGGAGTGGCTACACCTTC. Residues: CATSRVGSRGGSGYTF. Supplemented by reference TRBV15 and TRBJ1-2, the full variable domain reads DAMVIQNPRYQVTQFGKPVTLSCSQTLNHNVMYWYQQKSSQAPKLLFHYYDKDFNNEADTPDNFQSRRPNTSFCFLDIRSPGLGDTAMYLCATSRVGSRGGSGYTFGSGTRLTVV.

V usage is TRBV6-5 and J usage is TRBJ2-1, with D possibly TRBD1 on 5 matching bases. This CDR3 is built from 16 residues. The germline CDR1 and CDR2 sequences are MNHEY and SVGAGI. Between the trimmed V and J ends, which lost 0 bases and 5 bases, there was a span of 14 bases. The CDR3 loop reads CASSYSPGIIDNEQFF. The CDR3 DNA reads TGTGCCAGCAGTTACTCTCCAGGGATAATCGACAATGAGCAGTTCTTC.

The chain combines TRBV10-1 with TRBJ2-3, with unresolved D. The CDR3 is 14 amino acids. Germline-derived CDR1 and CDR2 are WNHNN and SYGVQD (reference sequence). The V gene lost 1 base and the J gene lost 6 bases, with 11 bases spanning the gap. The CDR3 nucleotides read TGCGCCAGCAGTGAGTTTGAGGTAACCGATACGCAGTATTTT. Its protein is CASSEFEVTDTQYF.